Listed here is a single TCR beta chain. The data stem from a study of control samples from healthy donors and cancer patients. The protocol was immunoSEQ multiplex PCR, while the TCRdb copy is restricted to in-frame clones and leaves out a portion. The table records 60,000 to 75,000 clones, more than 70% of them present only once. Sequencing was done on a sample of PBMCs. The TCR originated in a man aged 60-69 years with colorectal cancer.

The CDR3 here is CASSARTGRGTEAFF. The CDR3 DNA sequence: TGTGCCAGCAGCGCCCGGACAGGGAGGGGCACTGAAGCTTTCTTT. The chain carries TRBV9 and TRBJ1-1, with 8 nucleotides matching TRBD1. V lost 3 bases and J lost 4; bases outside the gene matches: 8. There are 15 residues in the CDR3. Germline V gene lookup returns CDR1 SGDLS and CDR2 YYNGEE.